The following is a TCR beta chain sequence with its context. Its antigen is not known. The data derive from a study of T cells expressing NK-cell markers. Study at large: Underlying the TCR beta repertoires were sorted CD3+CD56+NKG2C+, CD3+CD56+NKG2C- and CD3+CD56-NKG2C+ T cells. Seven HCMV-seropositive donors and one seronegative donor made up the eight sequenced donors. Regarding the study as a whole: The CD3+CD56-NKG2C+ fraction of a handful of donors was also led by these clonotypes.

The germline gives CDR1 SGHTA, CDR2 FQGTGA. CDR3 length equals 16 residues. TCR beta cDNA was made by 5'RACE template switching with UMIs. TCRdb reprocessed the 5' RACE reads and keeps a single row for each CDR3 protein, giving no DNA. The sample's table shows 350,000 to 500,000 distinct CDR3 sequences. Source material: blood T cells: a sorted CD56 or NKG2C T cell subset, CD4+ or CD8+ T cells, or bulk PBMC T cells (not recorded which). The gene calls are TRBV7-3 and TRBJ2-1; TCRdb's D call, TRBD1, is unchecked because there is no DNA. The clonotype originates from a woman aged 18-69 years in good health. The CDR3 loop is CASSPKRTWDGGEQFF.